Listed below are T cell receptor beta chains from one sample, sequenced in a study of blood T cell repertoires in COVID-19. Libraries were prepared by immunoSEQ multiplex PCR; TCRdb keeps only in-frame clonotypes and omits some of them. Among 200,000 to 250,000 clones listed, less than 85% were seen once. What was sequenced was peripheral blood. The receptors were sampled from a woman aged 70-85 years with acute or convalescent COVID-19. The CDR3 runs from the conserved cysteine through the conserved F or W. The D gene is left open where the match is weak. For some rows the clone size is stated as once, few or many, or as a class when expanded; others skip it.

>.|TRBJ2-1|TRBD2|TRBV5-1
TGCGCCAGCAGCTTGGGGCAGCGGGGGGCTCCCTACAATGAGCAGTTCTTC
CASSLGQRGAPYNEQFF
>.|TRBJ1-1|.|TRBV30
TGTGCCTGGAGTCCCTCGGGGAACACTGAAGCTTTCTTT
CAWSPSGNTEAFF
>.|TRBJ2-7|.|TRBV3-1/TRBV3-2
TGTGCCAGCAGCCAAGGTACGGGCTACGAGCAGTACTTC
CASSQGTGYEQYF
>few|TRBJ2-5|TRBD2|TRBV7-8
TGTGCCAGCAGCGCCGGACTAGCGGGGAAAGAAGAGACCCAGTACTTC
CASSAGLAGKEETQYF
>.|TRBJ2-3|.|TRBV5-5
TGTGCCAGCAGCTTGGCGGGGAAAGCAGATACGCAGTATTTT
CASSLAGKADTQYF
>.|TRBJ2-6|.|TRBV3-1/TRBV3-2
TGTGCCAGCAGCGATATTGGAGTCTCTGGGGCCAACGTCCTGACTTTC
CASSDIGVSGANVLTF
>.|TRBJ2-1|.|TRBV27
TGTGCCAGCAGTTTGACTAGGATGAGCGAAGAGCAGTTCTTC
CASSLTRMSEEQFF
>.|TRBJ2-3|.|TRBV21-1
TGTGCCCCATACCAGACAGGGCACAGCACAGATACGCAGTATTTT
CAPYQTGHSTDTQYF
>.|TRBJ2-3|TRBD2|TRBV3-1/TRBV3-2
TGTGCCAGCAGCCCCCTGCGGAGAGTAGCGGGGGTTTTTACAACTAGCACAGATACGCAGTATTTT
CASSPLRRVAGVFTTSTDTQYF
>.|TRBJ1-4|.|TRBV7-6
TGTGCCAGCAGCCCATCCGGGGGAGGGAATGAAAAACTGTTTTTT
CASSPSGGGNEKLFF
>.|TRBJ1-6|.|TRBV6-1
TGTGCCAGCAGTGAAATTCGAGGGAATTCACCCCTCCACTTT
CASSEIRGNSPLHF
>.|TRBJ2-3|.|TRBV24-1
TGTGCCACCAGTGACCACACCCGTGGCACAGATACGCAGTATTTT
CATSDHTRGTDTQYF
>.|TRBJ2-1|.|TRBV7-2
TGTGCCAGCAGCTTAGATGTGCAATCGGATGAGCAGTTCTTC
CASSLDVQSDEQFF
>.|TRBJ2-5|TRBD2|TRBV10-3
TGTGCCATCAGTGTTGGCGGGGGGGAAGAGACCCAGTACTTC
CAISVGGGEETQYF
>once|TRBJ2-3|.|TRBV9
TGTGCCAGCAGCGTAGCTCCGGCGGGGGCTGAAGATACGCAGTATTTT
CASSVAPAGAEDTQYF
>.|TRBJ2-1|.|TRBV6-5
TGTGCCAGCTGGGACTTCAGGGATTCGAATGAGCAGTTCTTC
CASWDFRDSNEQFF
>.|TRBJ2-7|.|TRBV5-1
TGCGCCAGCAGTAGGGATCAGGGCGACCGCTACGAGCAGTACTTC
CASSRDQGDRYEQYF
>.|TRBJ1-2|TRBD1|TRBV5-1
TGCGCCAGCAGTCCCGGGACAGTAGAGAACTATGGCTACACCTTC
CASSPGTVENYGYTF
>once|TRBJ2-3|TRBD2|TRBV18
TGTGCCAGCTCACTCCGGGGGGTCCGCACAGATACGCAGTATTTT
CASSLRGVRTDTQYF
>.|TRBJ1-5|.|TRBV7-8
TGTGCCAGCAGCCTTGGACAGCAGCAGCCCCAGCATTTT
CASSLGQQQPQHF
>.|TRBJ2-5|TRBD2|TRBV4-1
TGCGCCAGCAGCCATATCGCTAGCGGGGGGGCCTGGGAGACCCAGTACTTC
CASSHIASGGAWETQYF
>.|TRBJ2-5|TRBD1|TRBV24-1
TGTGCCACCAGTGATTCGCCAGGGGGAGCGACCCAGTACTTC
CATSDSPGGATQYF
>.|TRBJ2-4|TRBD1|TRBV5-1
TGCGCCAGCAGTTCCGCCGGGACAGGGGGAAACATTCAGTACTTC
CASSSAGTGGNIQYF
>many|TRBJ2-1|TRBD1|TRBV12-3/TRBV12-4
TGTGCCAGCAGCCGACAGGGGTTTGAGCAGTTCTTC
CASSRQGFEQFF
>.|TRBJ2-5|TRBD1|TRBV5-1
TGCGCCACCGACAGGGGGCGGTCGGAGACCCAGTACTTC
CATDRGRSETQYF
>.|TRBJ1-2|.|TRBV5-1
TGCGCCAGCAGCTTGACAAACAGAAGGAACTATGGCTACACCTTC
CASSLTNRRNYGYTF
>.|TRBJ2-7|TRBD1|TRBV3-1/TRBV3-2
TGTGCCAGCAGCCAAGGGACAGGGGTCGGGAGCGAGCAGTACTTC
CASSQGTGVGSEQYF
>.|TRBJ2-2|.|TRBV15
TGTGCCACCAGCAGAGGTATTGGGACTGGGGAGCTGTTTTTT
CATSRGIGTGELFF
>.|TRBJ1-1|TRBD1|TRBV7-9
TGTGCCAGCAGCACAGGACAGGGGAAGGTGGATGAAGCTTTCTTT
CASSTGQGKVDEAFF
>.|TRBJ1-2|TRBD1|TRBV30
TGTGCCTGGACTATGAATAACAGGGGGATGGACTATGGCTACACCTTC
CAWTMNNRGMDYGYTF
>.|TRBJ2-5|TRBD2|TRBV5-8
TGTGCCAGCAGCCCTCCGGGAGCTAGCGGGGGGGTTGAGACCCAGTACTTC
CASSPPGASGGVETQYF
>.|TRBJ2-2|TRBD1|TRBV4-1
TGCGCCAGCCGGGAGGGACAGGGGGGCACCGGGGAGCTGTTTTTT
CASREGQGGTGELFF
>.|TRBJ1-2|.|TRBV5-1
TGCGCCAGCAGCTTAACTTCAGGGGCACGTGGCTACACCTTC
CASSLTSGARGYTF
>.|TRBJ1-6|.|TRBV2
TGTGCCAGCAGTCCTAGGACAGAATCAAATTCACCCCTCCACTTT
CASSPRTESNSPLHF
>.|TRBJ1-1|TRBD1|TRBV6-6
TGTGCCAGCAAAACAGGGGTTTTGGATCGCACTGAAGCTTTCTTT
CASKTGVLDRTEAFF
>.|TRBJ2-6|.|TRBV5-1
TGCGCCAGCAGGGTAGATAGCTCTGGGGCCAACGTCCTGACTTTC
CASRVDSSGANVLTF
>.|TRBJ2-2|TRBD1|TRBV2
TGTGCCAGCGGACCGCAGGGGGCTAACACCGGGGAGCTGTTTTTT
CASGPQGANTGELFF
>.|TRBJ2-2|TRBD1|TRBV4-1
TGCGCCAGCAGCCAGTCAGGGACAGGGAACACCGGGGAGCTGTTTTTT
CASSQSGTGNTGELFF
>.|TRBJ2-1|.|TRBV9
TGTGCCAGCAGCGTAGGGGGACTGCTTTCGGAGCAGTTCTTC
CASSVGGLLSEQFF
>few|TRBJ2-1|.|TRBV5-4
TGTGCCAGCAGCCCCTTGGGGGGGCTGATCTCCTACAATGAGCAGTTCTTC
CASSPLGGLISYNEQFF
>.|TRBJ2-7|.|TRBV6-2/TRBV6-3
TGTGCCAGCAGTTATCAGGGGAGATTCGAGCAGTACTTC
CASSYQGRFEQYF